This T cell receptor (beta chain) was observed in a study of cytomegalovirus exposure and HLA in healthy donors. General study findings and limits: The listing of about 150 TCR beta chains classed them as cytomegalovirus-associated.

The PCR used 60 Vbeta and 13 Jbeta primers. Sequenced by immunoSEQ multiplex PCR; TCRdb stores in-frame clones only, minus some. The sample has around 210,000 clones; the top ten hold more than 0.75%. Turning to this clone: No antigen is known for it.

J lost 7 bases, V lost 5 bases, and 7 bases had no gene match. The CDR3 contains 15 residues. Looked up from germline, CDR1 is SGHRS and CDR2 is YFSETQ. This sequence originates from a young woman in good health and CMV-seropositive. The chain joins TRBV5-1 to TRBJ2-2; 11 nucleotides align to TRBD1. The sequencing sample was made of PBMCs. The CDR3 loop is CASRRTGGAGGELFF. DNA of the CDR3: TGCGCCAGCAGGCGGACAGGGGGCGCAGGCGGGGAGCTGTTTTTT. Complete variable domain (other parts from reference TRBV5-1 and TRBJ2-2): KAGVTQTPRYLIKTRGQQVTLSCSPISGHRSVSWYQQTPGQGLQFLFEYFSETQRNKGNFPGRFSGRQFSNSRSEMNVSTLELGDSALYLCASRRTGGAGGELFFGEGSRLTVL.